The sequence of this TCR beta chain was determined in a study of cytomegalovirus exposure and HLA in healthy donors. Germline V lookup: CDR1 SEHNR, CDR2 FQNEAQ (reference sequence). With 8 bases removed from V and 4 bases from J, the gap between germline ends came to 18 bases. The CDR3 extends over 15 amino acids. Each donor's status was that of a healthy bone marrow donor. It was with 60 Vbeta and 13 Jbeta primers that the PCR ran. Clones were read by immunoSEQ multiplex PCR, and TCRdb kept only the in-frame ones, dropping some. This sample has approximately 90,000 clones, with around 84% found just once.

The chain uses TRBV7-9 and TRBJ2-1; perhaps TRBD2 as D (7 bases). The origin of this receptor is a man in his forties or fifties in good health and CMV-seropositive. Input material: PBMCs. CDR3 nucleotides: TGTGCCAGCTTGGGGGACGGGGGGCCTTACAATGAGCAGTTCTTC. The encoded protein is CASLGDGGPYNEQFF.